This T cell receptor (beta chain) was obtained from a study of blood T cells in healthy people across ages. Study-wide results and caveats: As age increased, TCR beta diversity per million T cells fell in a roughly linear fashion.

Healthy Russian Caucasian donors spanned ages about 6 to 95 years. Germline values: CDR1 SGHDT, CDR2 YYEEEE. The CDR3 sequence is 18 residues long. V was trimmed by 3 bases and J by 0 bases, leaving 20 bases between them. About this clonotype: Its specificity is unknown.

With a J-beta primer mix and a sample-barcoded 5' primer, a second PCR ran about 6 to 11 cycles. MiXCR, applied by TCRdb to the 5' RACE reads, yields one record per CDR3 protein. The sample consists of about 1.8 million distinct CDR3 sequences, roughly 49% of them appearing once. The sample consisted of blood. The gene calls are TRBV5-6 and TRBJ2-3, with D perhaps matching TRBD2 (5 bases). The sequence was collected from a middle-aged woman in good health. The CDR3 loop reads CASSSEIGLGSSTDTQYF. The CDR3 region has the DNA TGTGCCAGCAGCTCGGAAATAGGACTCGGTTCAAGCACAGATACGCAGTATTTT.